Described below is a single T cell receptor (beta chain) sequence and its context. Its antigen is still unknown. With V trimmed by 4 bases and J by 6 bases, 9 bases remained unmatched. The germline gives CDR1 SGHRS, CDR2 YFSETQ. This CDR3 comprises 16 residues. The data are from a study of long-term antiretroviral therapy in people with HIV. Study summary: The oldest specimens predate the 2015 immediate-ART recommendation by about a decade.

Runs used v3.0 of the immunoSEQ assay and were done at survey level. The protocol was immunoSEQ multiplex PCR, while the TCRdb copy is restricted to in-frame clones and leaves out a portion. The table includes some 40,000 clones, over 75% detected once. Study-level points and caveats: Transplant-donor-level diversity was not reached after ART, though diversity increased. Pre-ART clonal expansion yielded clones that dominated the repertoire at all time points.

The TCR sequence derives from a young man with HIV. The rearrangement joins TRBV5-1 to TRBJ2-1; 11 bases are shared with TRBD2. This material consisted of unsorted PBMCs, taken 1.5 years after starting antiretroviral therapy. In nucleotides, the CDR3 is TGCGCCAGCAGCGGCGTACTAGCGGGAGCCATCAATGAGCAGTTCTTC. Translation: CASSGVLAGAINEQFF.